The present TCR beta chain was sequenced within a study of blood T cell repertoires in COVID-19. Study at large: Samples taken during acute and convalescent COVID-19 were collected in the United States, Italy and Spain.

Clones were read by immunoSEQ multiplex PCR, and TCRdb kept only the in-frame ones, dropping some. The sample lists about 110,000 clones, 70% to 90% occurring once. The CDR3 extends over 14 amino acids. The V gene's germline CDR1 is SGDLS and CDR2 YYNGEE. Trimming left V 4 bases short and J 1 base short, with 9 bases between. This sequence originates from a human donor in a cohort sampled during active COVID-19. The V call is TRBV9, the J call TRBJ2-4; possible D gene TRBD2, 6 bases. Sequencing used peripheral blood. The CDR3 bases are TGTGCCAGCAGCCCGAGCGGGGCCAAAAACATTCAGTACTTC. Protein product: CASSPSGAKNIQYF.